A single sample is the source of the 10 T cell receptor beta chains below, sequenced in a study of technical replicates of blood from a few donors. Sequenced by immunoSEQ multiplex PCR; TCRdb stores in-frame clones only, minus some. The data show approximately 16,000 clones, with approximately 87% seen just once and about 12% held by the top ten. The sample comprised PBMCs. The receptors here all came from a human donor in good health.

This chain connects TRBV30 to TRBJ1-4, with 8 bases lining up with TRBD1. Germline V gene lookup returns CDR1 GTSNPN and CDR2 SVGIG (reference sequence). V lost 0 bases and J lost 7; bases outside the gene matches: 1. CDR3 length equals 13 residues. CDR3 sequence (DNA): TGTGCCTGGAGTGTACAGGGGGGTGAAAAACTGTTTTTT. Protein product: CAWSVQGGEKLFF.

V usage is TRBV28 and J usage is TRBJ2-7, with 7 nucleotides matching TRBD2. The CDR3 is 17 amino acids. The V gene end was trimmed by 5 bases and the J gene end by 0 bases; junction bases not matched to a gene: 13. Germline-derived CDR1 and CDR2 are MDHEN and SYDVKM. CDR3 in amino acids: CASSRGLAGTSSYEQYF. CDR3 bases: TGTGCCAGCAGTCGGGGATTAGCGGGCACAAGCTCCTACGAGCAGTACTTC.

This chain uses TRBV5-1 with TRBJ1-2; D may be TRBD1 (5 bases). Germline CDR1 is SGHRS and CDR2 is YFSETQ. V was cut by 4 bases and J by 10 bases, with 26 bases left in between. The CDR3 contains 16 residues. The CDR3 nucleotides read TGCGCCAGCAGCAACCCTTCGGCAGGGCAGGAAGTCGTCTACACCTTC. It is translated as CASSNPSAGQEVVYTF.

The V call is TRBV5-1, the J call TRBJ1-3; TRBD1 might be the D (6 bases). The CDR3 consists of 17 residues. Per the germline V gene, CDR1 is SGHRS and CDR2 is YFSETQ. V lost 4 bases and J lost 0, with 17 bases in between. CDR3 region: CASSLTLGGASGNTIYF. CDR3 nucleotides: TGCGCCAGCAGCCTAACCCTGGGGGGGGCCTCTGGAAACACCATATATTTT.

The genes are TRBV5-8 and TRBJ2-7; D possibly corresponds to TRBD2 (5 bases). Between the trimmed V and J ends, which lost 5 bases and 5 bases, there was a span of 14 bases. This CDR3 is 13 amino acids long. Germline V gene sequence: CDR1 SGHTS, CDR2 YDEGEE. The CDR3 loop is CASRSGPGDEQYF. The DNA for the CDR3 is TGTGCCAGCAGGTCGGGCCCCGGGGACGAGCAGTACTTC.

V gene TRBV30 combines with J gene TRBJ1-2, with a weak D call TRBD1 (6 bases). CDR1 is GTSNPN and CDR2 is SVGIG in the germline V gene (reference sequence). V gave up 5 bases and J gave up 7 bases, with 23 bases separating them. The CDR3 has 15 amino acids. This CDR3 is CAWPAGGADILGYTF. The CDR3 nucleotides are TGTGCCTGGCCCGCCGGGGGGGCGGATATCCTTGGCTACACCTTC. Full variable domain (rest looked up from reference TRBV30 and TRBJ1-2): SQTIHQWPATLVQPVGSPLSLECTVEGTSNPNLYWYRQAAGRGLQLLFYSVGIGQISSEVPQNLSASRPQDRQFILSSKKLLLSDSGFYLCAWPAGGADILGYTFGSGTRLTVV.

The V gene is TRBV10-3, the J gene TRBJ2-3; 7 nucleotides match TRBD2. Germline trimming cut 7 bases from V and 0 bases from J; bases unmatched to any gene: 7. There are 15 residues in the CDR3. Germline V gives CDR1 ENHRY, CDR2 SYGVKD. The CDR3 region is CAITLSGESTDTQYF. The CDR3 DNA follows: TGTGCCATCACGCTAAGCGGGGAGAGCACAGATACGCAGTATTTT.

The chain joins TRBV5-6 to TRBJ2-5; D call uncertain. V was trimmed by 2 bases and J by 5 bases, leaving 7 bases between them. This CDR3 spans 12 amino acids. The V gene's germline CDR1 is SGHDT and CDR2 YYEEEE. CDR3 bases: TGTGCCAGCAGCTTTATTTCGGAGACCCAGTACTTC. This gives the protein CASSFISETQYF.

This clone was observed a few times. The gene calls are TRBV4-1 and TRBJ2-3; 11 bases fit TRBD2. Germline values: CDR1 MGHRA, CDR2 YSYEKL. J was trimmed by 4 bases and V by 4 bases; bases with no gene match: 4. This CDR3 is built from 15 residues. CDR3 in amino acids: CASSPGLAAADTQYF. DNA for the CDR3: TGCGCCAGCAGCCCGGGACTAGCGGCGGCAGATACGCAGTATTTT.

The V and J genes are TRBV2 and TRBJ2-7; D might be TRBD1 (6 bases). Between the trimmed V and J ends, which lost 4 bases and 0 bases, there was a span of 13 bases. CDR1 and CDR2 (germline): SNHLY, FYNNEI. There are 15 residues in the CDR3. Written as DNA, the CDR3 is TGTGCCAGCAGTGTGGGGACACCTTACTCCTACGAGCAGTACTTC. This translates into CASSVGTPYSYEQYF.